The clone carrying this TCR beta chain has just one count. The sample originates from a study of response to subunit inactivated influenza vaccine. TCRdb reprocessed the RT-PCR reads via MiXCR and lists one record per CDR3 protein. The profile shows just under 550,000 distinct CDR3 sequences, 20% to 25% of them singletons. This same sample was also taken into another study, of T cells expressing NK-cell markers. That study reports: The authors made TCR beta cDNA libraries by 5'RACE template switching. This switching added a universal primer site and UMIs. Topping the CD3+CD56-NKG2C+ fraction as well were these clonotypes, in a handful of donors. The study did not resolve the HCMV specificity of expanded NKG2C+ T cell clones.

The source of this sequence is a man aged 50 or older who received an inactivated influenza vaccine. Sample: CD4+ T cells sorted from PBMCs, taken approximately 13 days after vaccination.

The CDR3 bases are TGTGCCAGCAGCAAGGGCCGGTTTGCAGATACGCAGTATTTT. It encodes CASSKGRFADTQYF. The chain is built from TRBV5-5 and TRBJ2-3; no firm D call. The V end was cut by 4 bases, the J end by 4 bases, with 13 bases between. The CDR3 is made up of 14 amino acids. CDR1 SGHKS and CDR2 YYEKEE come from the germline V gene (reference sequence).